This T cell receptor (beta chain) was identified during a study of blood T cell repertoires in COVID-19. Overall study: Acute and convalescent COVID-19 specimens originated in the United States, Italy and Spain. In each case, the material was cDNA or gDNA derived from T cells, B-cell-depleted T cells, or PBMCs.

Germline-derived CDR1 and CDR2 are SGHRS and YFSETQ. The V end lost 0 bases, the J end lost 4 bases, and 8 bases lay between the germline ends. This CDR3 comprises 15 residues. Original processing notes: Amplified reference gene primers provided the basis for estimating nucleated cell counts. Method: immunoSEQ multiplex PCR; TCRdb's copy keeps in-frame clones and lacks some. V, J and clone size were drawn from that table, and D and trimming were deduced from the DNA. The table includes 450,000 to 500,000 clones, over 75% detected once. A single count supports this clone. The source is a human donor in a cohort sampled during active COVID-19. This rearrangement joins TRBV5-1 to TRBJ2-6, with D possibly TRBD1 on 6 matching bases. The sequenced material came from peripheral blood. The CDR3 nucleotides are TGCGCCAGCAGCTTGGGGGGACACGGGGCCAACGTCCTGACTTTC. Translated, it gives CASSLGGHGANVLTF. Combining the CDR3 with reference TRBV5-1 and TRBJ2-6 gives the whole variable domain KAGVTQTPRYLIKTRGQQVTLSCSPISGHRSVSWYQQTPGQGLQFLFEYFSETQRNKGNFPGRFSGRQFSNSRSEMNVSTLELGDSALYLCASSLGGHGANVLTFGAGSRLTVL.